The following is a T cell receptor (beta chain) sequence with its context. No antigen is known for it. Libraries were made using the immunoSEQ multiplex PCR assay. The multiplex PCR relied on a mix of 60 forward primers for TCR Vbeta segments and 13 reverse primers for TCR Jbeta segments. Amplification of the CDR3 region of rearranged TCR beta genes was performed with a multiplex PCR assay on genomic DNA. On the Illumina HiSeq System, the amplified TCR beta libraries were sequenced as 87-base-pair reads. Per the source publication's procedure: In a later analysis, around 80 million unique TCR beta chains were counted across the 500 to 700 repertoires, and roughly 9.9 million of these chains were shared by at least two donors. Raw reads were error-corrected and collapsed into unique sequences with a nearest-neighbor algorithm that merged closely related sequences to remove PCR and sequencing errors. V, D and J gene segments were assigned by aligning CDR3 sequences to IMGT reference sequences. For a sequence to be retained, a match of at least six nucleotides was required to both a V gene segment and a J gene segment. Rearrangements were called productive when the CDR3 lacked stop codons and stayed in frame with V and J; all others were non-productive. Following IMGT convention, CDR3 was defined as the stretch from the second conserved V-encoded cysteine up to the conserved J-encoded phenylalanine. Sequences without an unambiguous match to a single V gene segment were excluded from the earlier analysis of about 640 of the donors. In an earlier analysis of approximately 500 of the donors, a V segment was called functional when productive rearrangements were above 56.7%, and segregating when the standard deviation between donors exceeded 5%. A statistical classification framework was developed to diagnose cytomegalovirus status using the catalog of TCR beta chain sequences. In a later analysis, V and J genes were assigned by comparing TCR nucleotide sequences against IMGT/GENE-DB human TR gene sequences. In a later analysis, CDR3 sequences and most-parsimonious VDJ recombination scenarios were assigned using the TCRdist pipeline. In a later analysis, each TCR beta chain was defined by its CDR3 amino acid sequence together with its V-gene family, and reads without a unique V-gene family were excluded. A later analysis removed 450 to 600 highly shared, low-generation-probability nucleotide sequences to deal with suspected cross-contamination and a sequencing artifact. For each public chain, a later analysis derived a clonal expansion index from normalized ranks of inferred template counts within each repertoire. Generation probabilities in a later analysis came from a VDJ recombination model fitted to out-of-frame rearrangements, and those results were checked against IGoR. A later analysis scored TCR-TCR, TCR-HLA and TCR-CMV co-occurrence with hypergeometric tests, applying a repertoire-size bias correction to TCR pairs. False discovery rates were estimated in a later analysis by permuting HLA or CMV assignments 20 times. In a later analysis, co-occurring TCRs were grouped using DBSCAN, with TCRdist sequence similarity added in when clustering inside HLA-allele-positive subsets. Co-occurrence clustering excluded repertoires with fewer than 30,000 or more than 120,000 public chains, plus five with anomalous nucleotide sharing. TCRdb's version of the immuneACCESS table is confined to in-frame rearrangements and falls short of the full clone set. An unresolved V gene accounts for under half of the shortfall where checked; the remainder is of unknown origin. The V and J calls and clone size are taken from that table; D and trimming were inferred from the DNA. This sample's table has entries for fewer than 100,000 clones. The ten largest clones take up approximately 0.63% of the sample.

The germline V gene (reference sequence) provides CDR1 LNHDA and CDR2 SQIVND. The CDR3 measures 18 amino acids from cysteine to phenylalanine. Only the CDR3 DNA is retained, 54 bases long and in frame from the first base. V is clipped by 5 bases and J by 0 bases, and the sequence between their germline boundaries is 17 bases long. The cohort consisted of approximately 670 healthy bone marrow donors. Cohort members were all nominally healthy when sampled, although unrecorded immune exposures were likely present. The donor was CMV seronegative and was included in the group of several hundred seronegative cohort members. A peripheral blood sample was collected from each donor, and TCR beta sequencing was performed on peripheral blood mononuclear cells. The Qiagen DNeasy Blood Extraction Kit was used to extract genomic DNA from the blood cell samples. The data were obtained in a study of cytomegalovirus exposure and HLA in healthy donors (dated by TCRdb to the late 2010s). Regarding the study in general: According to an earlier analysis of 550 to 750 of the donors, about 180 million T cells yielded roughly 100 million unique TCR beta sequences and 276 Gb of sequence data. The study profiled the T cell repertoires of 666 subjects by immunosequencing and related them to cytomegalovirus serostatus. Across about 370 genotyped donors of the cohort, an average of 235,054 unique TCR beta nucleotide sequences per donor were sequenced, and around 20% of those sequences were non-productive. About 320 gigabases of sequencing data and tens of millions of unique TCR sequences were included in an early release covering 500 to 750 HLA-typed donors. Typing coverage varied by locus: about 620-630 donors for A, B, C, DRB1 and DQB1; 500 to 550 for DQA1; over 600 for DPA1; around 450 for DPB1. Among the roughly 390 genotyped donors, 81% belonged to the genetic ancestry cluster associated with self-reported Caucasian donors. Along with the roughly 710-subject first cohort, a separate validation cohort of roughly 110 different subjects was used. Donor age, sex, ethnicity and CMV serostatus were compiled alongside the repertoire data. A later analysis re-examined previously published TCR beta repertoires from just over 650 donors and added high-resolution HLA genotyping to investigate patterns of TCR occurrence. Genome-wide SNP genotypes for about three fifths of the roughly 670 donors were used in a later genetic analysis, which treated that subset as a discovery cohort. Every discovery cohort repertoire had been produced on one sequencing platform. The aim of the study was to test whether cataloging public T cell receptors could identify signatures of past pathogen exposure. To predict cytomegalovirus infection status, the study combined high-throughput TCR immunosequencing, statistical association of individual TCRs with disease status, and machine learning. HLA typing covered class I and class II loci at four-digit resolution. The later analysis used no new phenotypic data to find candidate immune exposures, relying instead on TCR beta sequences and their occurrence across donors. A handful of DR-DQ haplotypes were handled as single units for association and clustering because linkage in the cohort was strong. An earlier analysis of around 580 of the donors used high-throughput TCR beta sequencing to judge whether each TCR beta V gene segment behaved as functional or pseudogenic.

Broader findings and caveats from the paper: A few of the identified cytomegalovirus-associated TCR beta chains were confirmed in vitro to be specific for cytomegalovirus antigens. In this cohort, only TCR beta chains were sequenced, and detectable features were limited by the absence of alpha or paired-chain data. In a later analysis, HLA-associated TCR beta chains were found to be more clonally expanded and to have lower generation probabilities than equally common non-associated chains. A further reported finding was that TCR beta sequences accurately predicted the HLA-A and HLA-B alleles for most subjects in the first cohort. In an earlier analysis of around 500 of the donors, most TCR beta V segments appeared in productive rearrangements about 87% or about 30% of the time, broadly matching IMGT annotations. A cluster of highly shared sequence variants was judged likely to represent a technical artifact of the sequencing pipeline. In a later analysis, several top co-occurrence clusters were reported to appear linked to parvovirus B19, influenza, CMV and Epstein-Barr virus. Linkage disequilibrium might explain the correlated functional status among segregating V segments, but an unknown experimental factor could not be ruled out. A later analysis found that TCR association rates varied across HLA loci, with DRB1 alleles showing the most associated TCRs and HLA-C alleles the fewest. In a later analysis, some 18,000 TCR beta sequences were associated with specific HLA alleles at a false discovery rate of 0.05. Because HLA typing was unavailable for some donors at each locus, only the typed subset was used in association tests. The 87-base-pair reads could not distinguish some IMGT-functional V segments, including TRBV6-2 and TRBV6-3, so those segments were excluded. When HLA alleles, especially DR and DQ, strongly co-occurred, TCR associations were difficult to assign to individual alleles. It was suggested by the authors that the approach could potentially be generalized to other disease states and immunological phenotypes. Across donors, most TCR sequences were observed very rarely, whereas some public TCRs were present in many individuals. In a later genetic analysis, a missense DCLRE1C variant was associated with V-gene and J-gene trimming of TCR beta chains, and the association was replicated in an independent cohort. CMV serostatus was the only immune exposure information available for the cohort. In a later analysis, most CMV-associated TCR beta chains were found to appear HLA-restricted, with HLA associations seemingly driven largely by CMV exposure. The presence/absence analyses assumed that sequencing depth was roughly uniform across donors, and that assumption may not be true. The classifier was reported to diagnose cytomegalovirus status with high specificity and sensitivity in both the original cohort and the validation cohort. In a later genetic analysis, fewer N-insertions in productive TCRs were reported among donors in an Asian-associated ancestry cluster than the 666-donor mean. Over 15 rarely observed V segments, including chromosome 9 orphons, were excluded from the earlier analysis of several hundred of the donors because counts were too low. A total of some 180 TCR beta chains were listed by the study as associated with cytomegalovirus.

The sequenced sample consisted of PBMCs. This chain is built from TRBV19 and TRBJ1-6; the D segment could be TRBD1, given 5 matching bases. The origin of this receptor is a man aged 45-60 years in good health and CMV-seronegative. For the CDR3, the sequence is CASSLGQGQSSYNSPLHF. The DNA reads TGTGCCAGTAGTCTGGGCCAGGGCCAGAGCTCCTATAATTCACCCCTCCACTTT.